This T cell receptor (beta chain) was retrieved from a study of CD4 T cells in relation to SARS-CoV-2 and coronaviruses. Trimming stripped 5 bases from V and 2 bases from J, with 16 bases between. Germline CDR1 is SGHVS and CDR2 is FQNEAQ. The CDR3 runs to 15 residues. Uncultured naive and memory CD4+ T cells supplied DNA for deep TCR-beta sequencing. The assay was immunoSEQ multiplex PCR, and TCRdb's table has in-frame clones only and misses some. The table has about 59,000 clones, roughly 90% seen once; the top ten hold 1.3% to 1.5%. Unexposed donor CD4+ T cells date from about 2011-2018, before the COVID-19 pandemic.

The rearrangement links TRBV7-8 to TRBJ2-7; D ambiguous. The receptor's source is a human donor in good health. Sequenced material: memory CD4+ T cells from PBMCs. CDR3 nucleotides: TGTGCCAGCAGCCCCCCAGCGAAGCCGCCCTACGAGCAGTACTTC. It yields the protein CASSPPAKPPYEQYF.